Below, 12 T cell receptor beta chains from the same sample are listed, as sequenced in a study of OX40 agonist ivuxolimab in advanced cancers. Assay: immunoSEQ multiplex PCR; the TCRdb copy retains only in-frame clones and omits some. The sample includes 55,000 to 80,000 clones, about 90% of them seen just once. This specimen consisted of CD4+ or CD8+ T cells sorted from blood, obtained in a trial of the OX40 agonist ivuxolimab. The receptors were sampled from an adult with an advanced solid tumor such as melanoma, head and neck, liver or kidney cancer.

The V call is TRBV9, the J call TRBJ2-7; D unresolved. This CDR3 has 9 residues. Germline V lookup: CDR1 SGDLS, CDR2 YYNGEE. Between the trimmed V and J ends, which lost 0 bases and 13 bases, there was a span of 5 bases. CDR3 loop: CASSVVGYF. The CDR3 nucleotides read TGTGCCAGCAGCGTAGTTGGCTACTTC. The whole variable domain, remainder taken from reference TRBV9 and TRBJ2-7, is DSGVTQTPKHLITATGQRVTLRCSPRSGDLSVYWYQQSLDQGLQFLIQYYNGEERAKGNILERFSAQQFPDLHSELNLSSLELGDSALYFCASSVVGYFGPGTRLTVT.

This clone was picked up one time. The V gene is TRBV5-1, the J gene TRBJ1-3, with a possible D match to TRBD1 (5 bases). This CDR3 contains 14 residues. CDR1 is SGHRS and CDR2 is YFSETQ in the germline V gene. V lost 4 bases to trimming and J lost 2 bases, with 10 bases between them. The CDR3 reads CASSKGTAGNTIYF. In nucleotides, the CDR3 is TGCGCCAGCAGCAAAGGGACGGCTGGAAACACCATATATTTT. The full variable domain, with the rest looked up from reference TRBV5-1 and TRBJ1-3, is KAGVTQTPRYLIKTRGQQVTLSCSPISGHRSVSWYQQTPGQGLQFLFEYFSETQRNKGNFPGRFSGRQFSNSRSEMNVSTLELGDSALYLCASSKGTAGNTIYFGEGSWLTVV.

This clone was detected only a few times. The V call is TRBV15, the J call TRBJ2-7, with D possibly matching TRBD2 (5 bases). CDR1 and CDR2 from the germline V gene are LNHNV and YYDKDF (reference sequence). Trimming removed 2 bases at V and 3 bases at J, with 11 bases between. The CDR3 covers 14 residues. DNA for the CDR3: TGTGCCACCAGCAGAATCGGACTCCACTACGAGCAGTACTTC. Protein: CATSRIGLHYEQYF.

The gene calls are TRBV15 and TRBJ2-1; 11 nucleotides align to TRBD2. CDR1 and CDR2 (germline): LNHNV, YYDKDF (reference sequence). The CDR3 consists of 16 residues. The ends lost 0 bases at V and 4 bases at J; junction bases unmatched: 2. The CDR3 loop is CATSRDLAGGYNEQFF. The CDR3, as DNA: TGTGCCACCAGCAGAGACCTAGCGGGAGGTTACAATGAGCAGTTCTTC.

The genes are TRBV7-2 and TRBJ2-1; a weak D match, TRBD2 (6 bases). V was trimmed by 0 bases and J by 4 bases, leaving 10 bases between them. The CDR3 has 15 amino acids. Germline-derived CDR1 and CDR2 are SGHTA and FQGNSA. The chain's CDR3 is CASSLASGPYNEQFF. The CDR3 DNA reads as TGTGCCAGCAGCTTAGCGAGCGGGCCTTACAATGAGCAGTTCTTC.

The chain carries TRBV19 and TRBJ2-2; possible D gene TRBD2, 5 bases. From germline, CDR1 is LNHDA and CDR2 SQIVND (reference sequence). V dropped 4 bases and J dropped 6 bases, with 18 bases sitting between them. The CDR3 has 16 residues. Written as DNA, the CDR3 is TGTGCCAGTAGTAAGCTTCGTGGGAGCATCCCCGGGGAGCTGTTTTTT. As protein: CASSKLRGSIPGELFF.

This chain uses TRBV27 with TRBJ1-1; D call uncertain. The CDR3 covers 13 residues. The germline gives CDR1 MNHEY, CDR2 SMNVEV (reference sequence). The V and J ends lost 1 base and 2 bases respectively, with 5 bases between them. CDR3 nucleotide sequence: TGTGCCAGCAGTTTATTCTCAAACACTGAAGCTTTCTTT. The encoded protein is CASSLFSNTEAFF.

The CDR3 region has the DNA TGTGCCAGCAGCTTCTTAGCAAACACCGGGGAGCTGTTTTTT. It yields the protein CASSFLANTGELFF. The chain carries TRBV7-9 and TRBJ2-2; D gene unclear. Per the germline V gene, CDR1 is SEHNR and CDR2 is FQNEAQ (reference sequence). There are 14 residues in the CDR3. Trimming took 3 bases from V and 2 from J, leaving 7 bases between them.

The V and J genes are TRBV6-5 and TRBJ1-1; D remains ambiguous. The CDR3 sequence is 14 residues long. Germline V lookup: CDR1 MNHEY, CDR2 SVGAGI. Between the trimmed V and J ends, which lost 7 bases and 2 bases, there was a span of 14 bases. This CDR3 is CASTTAQVNTEAFF. The CDR3 nucleotides are TGTGCCAGCACCACGGCGCAGGTAAACACTGAAGCTTTCTTT.

The V call is TRBV6-1, the J call TRBJ2-7; D is unclear. Germline V gives CDR1 MNHNS, CDR2 SASEGT. V lost 5 bases to trimming and J lost 2 bases, with 13 bases between them. The CDR3 runs to 14 residues. The CDR3 sequence is CASSRTDGPYEQYF. CDR3 nucleotides: TGTGCCAGCAGTCGGACCGACGGACCCTACGAGCAGTACTTC.

The V gene is TRBV6-6, the J gene TRBJ2-5; no clear D gene. The CDR3 has 15 residues. Germline V gene lookup returns CDR1 MNHNY and CDR2 SVGAGI (reference sequence). V lost 0 bases and J 4 bases, leaving 12 bases between the germline ends. In nucleotides, the CDR3 is TGTGCCAGCAGTTACTCTATCCCCCCTCGAGAGACCCAGTACTTC. This encodes CASSYSIPPRETQYF.

V is TRBV10-3 and J is TRBJ2-1, with TRBD1 identical over 8 bases. Germline CDR1 reads ENHRY; CDR2 reads SYGVKD. The CDR3 loop spans 16 amino acids. J gave up 4 bases and V 3 bases, and 8 bases lay outside the gene matches. In DNA form, the CDR3 reads TGTGCCATCAGTGAAGGGGACAGGAGCGCTTACAATGAGCAGTTCTTC. Its translation is CAISEGDRSAYNEQFF.